This T cell receptor beta chain is drawn from a study of cytomegalovirus exposure and HLA in healthy donors (dated by TCRdb to about 2017). In terms of the full investigation: In an earlier analysis of roughly 590 of the donors, 250 to 300 Gb of sequence data and roughly 100 million unique TCR beta sequences from approximately 180 million T cells were reported. The later analysis used no new phenotypic data to find candidate immune exposures, relying instead on TCR beta sequences and their occurrence across donors. Because of strong linkage in the cohort, a few DR-DQ haplotypes were treated as single units for association and clustering. The T cell repertoires of several hundred subjects were profiled by immunosequencing and related to cytomegalovirus serostatus. To predict cytomegalovirus infection status, the study combined high-throughput TCR immunosequencing, statistical association of individual TCRs with disease status, and machine learning. A later analysis re-analyzed previously published TCR beta repertoires from roughly 690 donors and added high-resolution HLA genotyping to study TCR occurrence patterns. The aim of the study was to test whether cataloging public T cell receptors could identify signatures of past pathogen exposure. An early release that covered approximately 600 HLA-typed donors contained about 290 gigabases of sequencing data and about 84 million unique TCR sequences. HLA typing included class I and class II loci at four-digit resolution. Among the roughly 380 genotyped donors, approximately 81% belonged to the genetic ancestry cluster associated with self-reported Caucasian donors. Among 398 genotyped donors of the cohort, an average of about 240,000 unique TCR beta nucleotide sequences were sequenced per donor, about a sixth of them non-productive. All discovery cohort repertoires had been generated on a single sequencing platform. Genome-wide SNP genotypes for about 55% of the 666 donors were used in a later genetic analysis, which treated that subset as a discovery cohort. In addition to the first cohort of about 650 subjects, a separate validation cohort of approximately 130 different subjects was used. Typing coverage differed by locus: A, B, C, DRB1 and DQB1 were typed in about 620-640 donors, DQA1 in around 500, DPA1 in some 600, and DPB1 in 472. An earlier analysis of fewer than 700 of the donors applied high-throughput TCR beta sequencing to assess whether each TCR beta V gene segment acted as functional or pseudogenic. Donor age, sex, ethnicity and CMV serostatus were compiled alongside the repertoire data.

From the cysteine up to the phenylalanine, the CDR3 has a length of 13 residues. Just CDR3 DNA is preserved here, 39 bases in frame from base 1. V is clipped by 6 bases and J by 4 bases, and the sequence between their germline boundaries is 10 bases long. For CDR1 and CDR2, the germline V gene lists SGDLS and YYNGEE. Details on this clone: The antigen this receptor binds is unknown. Base qualities are not recorded, but no much larger clone differs from it by a single base.

The cohort consisted of 650 to 850 healthy bone marrow donors. Cohort members were all nominally healthy when sampled, although unrecorded immune exposures were likely present. The donor was CMV seropositive and belonged to the group of about 290 seropositive cohort members. A peripheral blood sample was collected from each donor, and TCR beta sequencing was performed on peripheral blood mononuclear cells. The Qiagen DNeasy Blood Extraction Kit was used to extract genomic DNA from the blood cell samples. On the study overall, not on this receptor specifically: A later analysis reported that several top co-occurrence clusters appeared linked to parvovirus B19, influenza, CMV and Epstein-Barr virus. While some public TCRs were present in many individuals, most TCR sequences turned up only very rarely across donors. A further reported finding was that TCR beta sequences accurately predicted the HLA-A and HLA-B alleles for most subjects in the first cohort. A cluster of highly shared sequence variants was judged likely to represent a technical artifact of the sequencing pipeline. Correlated functional status among segregating V segments might be attributable to linkage disequilibrium, but an unknown experimental factor could not be ruled out. When HLA alleles, especially DR and DQ, strongly co-occurred, attributing TCR associations to individual alleles was difficult. In a later analysis, HLA-associated TCR beta chains were found to be more clonally expanded and to have lower generation probabilities than equally common non-associated chains. A later genetic analysis reported fewer N-insertions in productive TCRs among donors in an Asian-associated ancestry cluster than the approximately 670-donor mean. The study listed approximately 150 TCR beta chains as associated with cytomegalovirus. At a false discovery rate of 0.05, a later analysis linked some 17,000 TCR beta sequences to specific HLA alleles. Because HLA typing was missing for some donors at each locus, association tests included only the typed subset. Immune exposure information for the cohort was limited to CMV serostatus. In a later analysis, the rate of TCR association differed among HLA loci, with DRB1 alleles having the most associated TCRs and HLA-C alleles having the fewest. It was suggested by the authors that the approach could potentially be generalized to other disease states and immunological phenotypes. Because the 87-base-pair reads could not distinguish some IMGT-functional V segments, including TRBV6-2 and TRBV6-3, those segments were excluded. Because counts were too low, seventeen rarely observed V segments, including chromosome 9 orphons, were left out of the earlier analysis of a few hundred of the donors. Cytomegalovirus status was reported to be diagnosed by the classifier with high specificity and sensitivity in both the original and validation cohorts. In vitro tests confirmed that a few of the cytomegalovirus-associated TCR beta chains recognize cytomegalovirus antigens. The cohort was sequenced for TCR beta chains only, and without alpha or paired-chain data the features that could be detected were limited. Sequencing depth was assumed to be roughly uniform across donors in the presence/absence analyses, though that assumption may not hold. In an earlier analysis of 450 to 750 of the donors, most TCR beta V segments appeared in productive rearrangements about 87% or about 30% of the time, broadly matching IMGT annotations. In a later analysis, most CMV-associated TCR beta chains were found to appear HLA-restricted, with HLA associations seemingly driven largely by CMV exposure. V-gene and J-gene trimming of TCR beta chains was associated with a missense DCLRE1C variant in a later genetic analysis, and the association was replicated in an independent cohort.

Library preparation employed the immunoSEQ multiplex PCR assay. For the multiplex PCR, a mixture combining 60 forward primers for TCR Vbeta segments and 13 reverse primers for TCR Jbeta segments was used. Amplification of the CDR3 region of rearranged TCR beta genes was performed with a multiplex PCR assay on genomic DNA. On the Illumina HiSeq System, the amplified TCR beta libraries were sequenced as 87-base-pair reads. As for the authors' bioinformatics: A later analysis counted about 80 million unique TCR beta chains across the 666 repertoires, and some 11 million of these chains were shared by at least two donors. Raw reads were error-corrected and collapsed into unique sequences with a nearest-neighbor algorithm that merged closely related sequences to remove PCR and sequencing errors. V, D and J gene segments were assigned by aligning CDR3 sequences to IMGT reference sequences. For a sequence to be retained, at least a six-nucleotide match to both a V gene segment and a J gene segment was required. Rearrangements were classified as productive when the CDR3 lacked stop codons and remained in frame with V and J, and all other rearrangements were classified as non-productive. CDR3 was defined by IMGT convention, running from the second conserved V-encoded cysteine to the conserved J-encoded phenylalanine. In an earlier analysis of roughly 610 of the donors, sequences lacking an unambiguous match to a single V gene segment were excluded. An earlier analysis of fewer than 650 of the donors classified V segments as functional when productive rearrangements were above 56.7% and as segregating when the standard deviation between donors was above 5%. A statistical classification framework was built to diagnose cytomegalovirus status from the catalog of TCR beta chain sequences. In a later analysis, V and J genes were assigned by comparing TCR nucleotide sequences against IMGT/GENE-DB human TR gene sequences. In a later analysis, CDR3 sequences and most-parsimonious VDJ recombination scenarios were assigned using the TCRdist pipeline. In a later analysis, each TCR beta chain was defined by its CDR3 amino acid sequence together with its V-gene family, and reads lacking a unique V-gene family were excluded. In a later analysis, some 600 highly shared, low-generation-probability nucleotide sequences were removed to address suspected cross-contamination and a sequencing artifact. In a later analysis, a clonal expansion index was calculated for each public chain from normalized within-repertoire ranks of inferred template counts. In a later analysis, generation probabilities were computed with a VDJ recombination model fitted to out-of-frame rearrangements, and the resulting probabilities were checked against IGoR. In a later analysis, TCR-TCR, TCR-HLA and TCR-CMV co-occurrence was scored with hypergeometric tests, and a repertoire-size bias correction was applied to TCR pairs. A later analysis estimated false discovery rates by permuting HLA or CMV assignments 20 times. In a later analysis, co-occurring TCRs were grouped using DBSCAN, and TCRdist sequence similarity was added for clustering within HLA-allele-positive subsets. Repertoires with fewer than 30,000 or more than 120,000 public chains were left out of co-occurrence clustering, as were about five repertoires with anomalous nucleotide sharing. As stored in TCRdb, this immuneACCESS dataset retains in-frame rearrangements with V and J assigned. A fraction of the clones does not appear; measured against another copy, unresolved V genes explain less than half of the discrepancy, and the remainder lacks a known reason. V and J calls and clone size are given by that table; D and trimming were obtained from the DNA. The sample has roughly 120,000 clones on record, around 70% of them singletons. The ten largest clones capture over 4% of the sample.

This TCR was sampled from a man between 25 and 39 years old in good health and CMV-seropositive. Recombination joined TRBV9 with TRBJ2-2, and perhaps TRBD1 as D gene, on 6 matching bases. The sample comprised PBMCs. The CDR3 protein sequence reads: CASMGAVTGELFF. The DNA reads TGTGCCAGCATGGGGGCGGTCACCGGGGAGCTGTTTTTT. Reference TRBV9 and TRBJ2-2 proteins supply the regions before and after the CDR3; the full variable domain is: DSGVTQTPKHLITATGQRVTLRCSPRSGDLSVYWYQQSLDQGLQFLIQYYNGEERAKGNILERFSAQQFPDLHSELNLSSLELGDSALYFCASMGAVTGELFFGEGSRLTVL.